This T cell receptor beta chain was sequenced during a study of prognosis after radiotherapy for stage I lung cancer. Across the whole study: Of the patients, several had squamous cell carcinoma and about a dozen had adenocarcinoma tumors.

Genomic DNA yielded TCR beta CDR3, amplified by two-round multiplex PCR. Primers specific to each TRBV and TRBJ gene were used in first-round PCR. TCRdb re-called the multiplex PCR reads with MiXCR, one entry per CDR3 protein. This table holds around 30,000 distinct CDR3 sequences, 30% to 35% found once. Germline CDR1 is MNHEY and CDR2 is SVGEGT. The CDR3 has 14 residues. Trimming took off 6 bases at V and 3 bases at J, with 12 bases between the two ends. This clonotype was detected ten times or more. Its specificity is not known. Node-negative disease was confirmed in all patients by CT and PET/CT, with no prior chemotherapy, radiotherapy or other malignancies. General study points: Lower values of Shannon entropy after stereotactic body radiation therapy were seen in patients who developed distant metastases. Usage of TRBV and TRBJ genes reportedly differed between metastatic and non-metastatic patients.

The chain employs TRBV6-2 or TRBV6-3 and TRBJ1-5, with D maybe TRBD1 (5 bases). The source material was PBMCs, sampled before or after stereotactic body radiation therapy (not recorded which). The clonotype originates from a donor over 45 with non-small cell lung cancer. CDR3 residues: CASRRGGNNQPQHF. CDR3 nucleotides: TGTGCCAGCAGGCGGGGGGGTAACAATCAGCCCCAGCATTTT.